This T cell receptor beta chain was captured in a study of T cells after posttransplantation cyclophosphamide. Findings and caveats of the study: Later post-transplant blood repertoires were often dominated by donor CD8+ memory clones. TRB clonality was highly associated with recipient CMV seropositivity and reactivation. TRB overlap between skin or GI tissue T cells and blood was limited.

Using immunoSEQ multiplex PCR, the repertoire was profiled, and TCRdb retains in-frame clones only, with some absent. The sample consists of 3,000 to 4,000 clones, just under 75% of them appearing once. Germline CDR1 is SNHLY and CDR2 is FYNNEI. CDR3 length: 16 residues. The junction had 13 bases not matched to a gene; V was cut back by 6 bases and J by 8 bases. This clone appeared a few times. Its antigen remains unidentified. Control samples came 1 year after myeloablative marrow transplants with methotrexate plus calcineurin inhibitor. This material consisted of PBMCs, taken after allogeneic stem cell transplant with calcineurin inhibitor and methotrexate. V is TRBV2 and J is TRBJ1-4, with TRBD1 identical over 9 bases. This receptor was obtained from a female patient between 50 and 59 years old who received an allogeneic stem cell transplant from an unrelated donor, was CMV-positive, and had acute and chronic GVHD. Some T cells may be the graft donor's. CDR3 amino acids: CASRDTGTGIGEKLFF. DNA of the CDR3: TGTGCCAGCAGGGACACCGGGACAGGGATAGGAGAAAAACTGTTTTTT.